This TCR beta chain emerged from a study of T cell clonality in common variable immunodeficiency. The CDR3 is made up of 17 amino acids. Germline CDR1 reads LNHDA; CDR2 reads SQIVND (reference sequence). Trimming removed 2 bases from V and 5 bases from J; junction bases left unmatched: 12. Only in-frame clones appear in the TCRdb table, and some are missing; sequencing was by immunoSEQ multiplex PCR. The table lists about 23,000 clones, with no singletons. Diagnosis required reduced IgG, IgA and/or IgM with specific antibody deficiency. Broader study findings: Compared with controls, CVID subjects had fewer shared TCRbeta clones. TCRbeta clonality was increased in CVID versus healthy controls. Reportedly, TCR beta sequences from common variable immunodeficiency showed fewer deletions and N-nucleotide insertions.

This clone was counted between two and nine times. Its antigen is not known. The read terminates 3 residues ahead of where the CDR3 ends, so the germline J gene completes it. Sequenced sample: peripheral blood mononuclear cells. The origin of this receptor is a human donor with common variable immunodeficiency. This chain connects TRBV19 to TRBJ2-5; TRBD2 matches 9 bases. The CDR3 DNA, read in part, is TGTGCCAGTAGTATATCTGGCGGGGGGGCGAGGAGGGAGACC. Encoded protein: CASSISGGGARRET. The CDR3 in full is CASSISGGGARRETQYF.